Below, 23 T cell receptor beta chains from the same sample are listed, as sequenced in a study of T cell repertoires in cytomegalovirus infection. TCRdb recomputed calls from the reads with MiXCR, one row per CDR3 protein. The sample carries hundreds of thousands of distinct CDR3 sequences, roughly 30% recorded once. Antigens of these TCRs are unknown. Sequencing was performed on cultured PBMCs, taken from culture after CMV antigen stimulation. Source of these receptors: a human donor in good health (CMV status not recorded). Some clones in this sample may be carry-over from other donors' samples.

This clonotype was detected only a few times. The chain links TRBV7-7 to TRBJ2-1; weak D call: TRBD2 (6 bases). The germline V gene encodes CDR1 SSHAT and CDR2 FNYEAQ (reference sequence). This CDR3 contains 14 residues. Deletions cut 1 base from V and 9 bases from J, with 13 bases between. The CDR3 loop is CASSLGPDGGEQFF. The CDR3 bases are TGTGCCAGCAGCTTAGGCCCGGACGGGGGTGAGCAGTTCTTC.

Here the CDR3 DNA reads TGTGCCAGCAGTGACGGGACTACCGAGCAGTTCTTC. This encodes CASSDGTTEQFF. The rearrangement joins TRBV6-4 to TRBJ2-1, with 7 nucleotides matching TRBD2. Per the germline V gene, CDR1 is MRHNA and CDR2 is SNTAGT. The CDR3 extends over 12 amino acids. With V trimmed by 2 bases and J by 10 bases, 2 bases remained unmatched.

This chain links TRBV6-6 with TRBJ2-7, with D possibly called TRBD1 or TRBD2 (6 bases each). Germline CDR1 and CDR2: MNHNY and SVGAGI (reference sequence). V was shortened by 4 bases and J by 6 bases, with 13 bases between the two germline ends. This CDR3 has 13 residues. The CDR3 loop reads CASSWGASREQYF. The CDR3, as DNA: TGTGCCAGCAGTTGGGGGGCTAGCCGCGAGCAGTACTTC.

This clonotype was picked up a small number of times. This chain links TRBV19 with TRBJ1-5; D remains ambiguous. V was shortened by 7 bases and J by 1 base, with 8 bases between the two germline ends. CDR1 is LNHDA, CDR2 SQIVND, per germline (reference sequence). This CDR3 is 13 amino acids long. This CDR3 reads CASKAASNQPQHF. As DNA, the CDR3 is TGTGCCAGTAAAGCGGCCAGCAATCAGCCCCAGCATTTT. Looking up the rest from reference TRBV19 and TRBJ1-5 gives the full variable domain: DGGITQSPKYLFRKEGQNVTLSCEQNLNHDAMYWYRQDPGQGLRLIYYSQIVNDFQKGDIAEGYSVSREKKESFPLTVTSAQKNPTAFYLCASKAASNQPQHFGDGTRLSIL.

The J gene is TRBJ2-2, the V gene TRBV7-6, with no clear D. Germline V CDR1 and CDR2: SGHVS, FNYEAQ. The CDR3 is 11 amino acids. Trimming shortened V by 4 bases and J by 9 bases, and 6 bases separated the two germline ends. For the CDR3, the DNA is TGTGCCAGCAGCTCACTCAGGGAGCTGTTTTTT. Its protein is CASSSLRELFF.

The rearrangement uses TRBV15 and TRBJ2-7, with a tentative D call TRBD1 (5 bases). The CDR3 length is 12 residues. Trimming took off 5 bases at V and 2 bases at J, with 7 bases between the two ends. Per the germline V gene, CDR1 is LNHNV and CDR2 is YYDKDF (reference sequence). CDR3 sequence reads: CATSPGTYEQYF. CDR3 sequence (DNA): TGTGCCACCAGCCCAGGGACCTACGAGCAGTACTTC.

The chain couples TRBV7-8 to TRBJ1-3, with unresolved D. Trimming stripped 2 bases from V and 4 bases from J, with 9 bases between. This CDR3 is 14 amino acids long. Germline assignment: CDR1 SGHVS and CDR2 FQNEAQ. The CDR3 bases are TGTGCCAGCAGCTTACCCGGCGCAGGAAACACCATATATTTT. Protein sequence: CASSLPGAGNTIYF.

This clonotype was recorded a few times. This chain joins TRBV4-1 and TRBJ2-2, with TRBD2 matching 14 bases. This CDR3 comprises 20 residues. Germline V gives CDR1 MGHRA, CDR2 YSYEKL. V lost 0 bases to trimming and J lost 2 bases; unmatched junction nucleotides: 8. Here the CDR3 DNA reads TGCGCCAGCAGCCAAGATCGCGGACTAGCGGGGGGCGATAACACCGGGGAGCTGTTTTTT. It encodes CASSQDRGLAGGDNTGELFF.

The CDR3 protein is CASTNPGTSTYEQYF. CDR3 DNA sequence: TGTGCCAGCACGAACCCCGGGACTTCCACCTACGAGCAGTACTTC. The rearrangement links TRBV6-2 or TRBV6-3 to TRBJ2-7, with D possibly being TRBD2 (6 bases). The V end was cut by 7 bases, the J end by 2 bases, with 18 bases between. Germline CDR1 MNHEY, CDR2 SVGEGT. There are 15 residues in the CDR3.

The rearrangement links TRBV7-8 to TRBJ2-7, with 12 bases fitting TRBD2. The CDR3 contains 16 residues. The V segment lost 0 bases and the J segment 6 bases; nucleotides outside the gene matches: 6. Germline V gives CDR1 SGHVS, CDR2 FQNEAQ. In nucleotides, the CDR3 is TGTGCCAGCAGCTTAGCCCCTAGCGGGGGGGCATCCGAGCAGTACTTC. Encoded protein: CASSLAPSGGASEQYF.

This clonotype was observed a handful of times. This chain joins TRBV5-1 and TRBJ2-1; either TRBD1 or TRBD2 may supply D (5 bases each). CDR1 and CDR2 from the germline V gene are SGHRS and YFSETQ. V was shortened by 4 bases and J by 5 bases, with 16 bases between the two germline ends. The CDR3 covers 15 residues. CDR3 residues: CASSPSLGTDNEQFF. CDR3 sequence (DNA): TGCGCCAGCAGCCCCTCCTTGGGGACCGACAATGAGCAGTTCTTC.

This clonotype was detected only a few times. The chain has TRBV7-2 and TRBJ1-6, with D uncertain. V gave up 5 bases and J gave up 8 bases, with 10 bases separating them. The CDR3 runs to 13 residues. CDR1 and CDR2 (germline): SGHTA, FQGNSA. CDR3: CASSPNSYSPLHF. The CDR3 nucleotides read TGTGCCAGCAGCCCCAACAGTTATTCACCCCTCCACTTT.

This chain links TRBV7-6 with TRBJ1-6, with D possibly matching TRBD1 (5 bases). Germline loops: CDR1 SGHVS, CDR2 FNYEAQ. The CDR3 totals 15 residues. V was pared by 6 bases and J by 11 bases, with 20 bases between. The CDR3 reads CASRSSRGLFAPLHF. The CDR3 DNA is TGTGCCAGCAGGAGCTCCCGGGGCTTGTTTGCACCCCTCCACTTT.

In its sample, this clonotype was seen a few times. The rearrangement uses TRBV7-2 and TRBJ1-5, with TRBD1 as a possible D gene (6 bases). Germline V CDR1 and CDR2: SGHTA, FQGNSA. V was shortened by 5 bases and J by 5 bases, with 10 bases between the two germline ends. The CDR3 totals 13 residues. The CDR3 sequence: CASSAGADQPQHF. The CDR3 DNA reads as TGTGCCAGCAGCGCAGGGGCGGATCAGCCCCAGCATTTT.

The DNA of the CDR3 is TGTGCCAGCAGCTGGGGACAGGGAAGCGAGCAGTACTTC. This gives the protein CASSWGQGSEQYF. The chain couples TRBV7-6 to TRBJ2-7, with 9 bases fitting TRBD1. Germline assignment: CDR1 SGHVS and CDR2 FNYEAQ. This CDR3 contains 13 residues. Germline trimming cut 4 bases from V and 6 bases from J; bases unmatched to any gene: 4. The full variable domain, completed using reference TRBV7-6 and TRBJ2-7, is GAGVSQSPRYKVTKRGQDVALRCDPISGHVSLYWYRQALGQGPEFLTYFNYEAQQDKSGLPNDRFSAERPEGSISTLTIQRTEQRDSAMYRCASSWGQGSEQYFGPGTRLTVT.

The rearrangement uses TRBV4-3 and TRBJ1-3; D might be TRBD1 (6 bases). This CDR3 spans 17 amino acids. CDR1 and CDR2 (germline): LGHNA, YSLEER. V was pared by 0 bases and J by 0 bases, with 12 bases between. The CDR3, as DNA: TGCGCCAGCAGCCAAGATATTGGGACAACCTCTGGAAACACCATATATTTT. Amino acid sequence: CASSQDIGTTSGNTIYF.

This clonotype was recorded at least ten times. The chain uses TRBV7-2 and TRBJ2-1; D unclear. V was clipped by 0 bases and J by 10 bases, with 10 bases between them. CDR1 is SGHTA, CDR2 FQGNSA, per germline. This CDR3 has 13 amino acids. CDR3 DNA sequence: TGTGCCAGCAGCTTAGCGTCTCTGTCCGAGCAGTTCTTC. Amino acids: CASSLASLSEQFF. Variable domain in full (rest from reference TRBV7-2 and TRBJ2-1): GAGVSQSPSNKVTEKGKDVELRCDPISGHTALYWYRQSLGQGLEFLIYFQGNSAPDKSGLPSDRFSAERTGGSVSTLTIQRTQQEDSAVYLCASSLASLSEQFFGPGTRLTVL.

The chain uses TRBV11-2 and TRBJ1-5, with 7 bases lining up with TRBD1. The CDR3 is made up of 19 amino acids. CDR1 and CDR2 from the germline V gene are SGHAT and FQNNGV. With V trimmed by 0 bases and J by 2 bases, 13 bases remained unmatched. Here the CDR3 reads CASSLDRDSRARGNQPQHF. As DNA, the CDR3 is TGTGCCAGCAGCTTAGATCGGGACAGCCGGGCGCGAGGCAATCAGCCCCAGCATTTT.

This clonotype was counted a few times. CDR3 sequence: CSASAPDRNSYEQYF. The CDR3 nucleotides are TGCAGTGCTAGCGCGCCAGACAGAAACTCCTACGAGCAGTACTTC. The chain employs TRBV20-1 and TRBJ2-7, with a weak D call TRBD1 (5 bases). V was shortened by 3 bases and J by 0 bases, with 15 bases between the two germline ends. Germline values: CDR1 DFQATT, CDR2 SNEGSKA (reference sequence). CDR3 length: 15 residues.

This clonotype has ten or more counts. The J gene is TRBJ2-3, the V gene TRBV7-6; 9 bases fit TRBD2. Trimming removed 5 bases from V and 2 bases from J; junction bases left unmatched: 5. The germline V gene has CDR1 SGHVS and CDR2 FNYEAQ. This CDR3 comprises 15 residues. The CDR3 is CASSLSGRNTDTQYF. The CDR3 DNA is TGTGCCAGCAGCCTAAGCGGGAGGAACACAGATACGCAGTATTTT.

In this sample, this clonotype turned up a few times. The chain carries TRBV7-2 and TRBJ2-3, with D unresolved. CDR3 length equals 12 residues. Germline lookup yields CDR1 SGHTA and CDR2 FQGNSA. Trimming pared 3 bases from V and 7 bases from J, leaving 8 bases between. This chain's CDR3 is CASSFLTNTQYF. The CDR3, as DNA: TGTGCCAGCAGCTTCCTAACAAATACGCAGTATTTT.

This chain uses TRBV12-3 or TRBV12-4 with TRBJ2-5; 12 bases line up with TRBD2. After removal of 3 bases from V and 2 bases from J, the junction contained 4 bases not matched to a gene. This CDR3 has 16 residues. The CDR3 is CASSFEGLAGQETQYF. CDR3 in DNA: TGTGCCAGCAGTTTTGAGGGACTAGCGGGTCAAGAGACCCAGTACTTC.

The J gene is TRBJ2-5, the V gene TRBV7-6; maybe TRBD2 (6 bases). The germline V and J ends were trimmed by 5 bases and 1 base, with 17 bases remaining between them. Germline CDR1 is SGHVS and CDR2 is FNYEAQ. This CDR3 region has 16 residues. The CDR3 DNA reads as TGTGCCAGCAGCCTATGGGGCGGGGCAATCCAAGAGACCCAGTACTTC. This encodes CASSLWGGAIQETQYF.